These 24 T cell receptor beta chains share one sample of origin, sequenced in a study of read filtering for tumor transcriptome and immune sequencing. From roughly 400 ng of RNA, a library with molecular barcoded alpha/delta and beta/gamma adaptors was made. TCRdb re-called the reads through MiXCR, storing one row per CDR3 protein. The table includes over 80,000 distinct CDR3 sequences, 10% to 15% detected once. The sequencing sample was made of a population of CD138-negative cells sorted from bone marrow. Receptors originate from a donor at least 40 years old with multiple myeloma.

This clonotype was seen repeatedly, ten times or more. The chain links TRBV18 to TRBJ2-1; 13 nucleotides align to TRBD2. Trimming took 6 bases from V and 6 from J; bases not matched to a gene: 8. This CDR3 comprises 16 residues. Germline CDR1 and CDR2: KGHSH and LQKENI. For the CDR3, the DNA is TGTGCCAGCTCCCTAAGACTAGCGGGAGGTAGCAATGAGCAGTTCTTC. It codes for CASSLRLAGGSNEQFF.

The chain carries TRBV27 and TRBJ1-2; D may be TRBD1 (5 bases). There are 15 residues in the CDR3. Germline V gene data show CDR1 as MNHEY and CDR2 as SMNVEV (reference sequence). Trimming took 3 bases from V and 0 from J, leaving 11 bases between them. The CDR3 protein is CASSLGGSSNYGYTF. In DNA, the CDR3 is TGTGCCAGCAGTTTGGGGGGGTCGTCTAACTATGGCTACACCTTC.

This clonotype appeared many times. The rearrangement uses TRBV5-5 and TRBJ2-3; weak D call: TRBD2 (6 bases). V was shortened by 4 bases and J by 1 base, with 16 bases between the two germline ends. This CDR3 has 16 amino acids. Germline lookup yields CDR1 SGHKS and CDR2 YYEKEE (reference sequence). The CDR3 DNA reads TGTGCCAGCAGCCCTGCTGGAGGAGGGGGCACAGATACGCAGTATTTT. Protein sequence: CASSPAGGGGTDTQYF.

This clonotype was picked up many times. The chain is built from TRBV28 and TRBJ2-2; no clear D. Germline lookup yields CDR1 MDHEN and CDR2 SYDVKM. V was clipped by 3 bases and J by 6 bases, with 11 bases between them. The CDR3 length is 14 residues. CDR3 in amino acids: CASSLTSPSGELFF. The CDR3 nucleotides read TGTGCCAGCAGTTTGACCTCCCCTTCCGGGGAGCTGTTTTTT.

This clonotype was picked up many times. The chain couples TRBV3-1 to TRBJ1-1; no reliable D call. The CDR3 is made up of 14 amino acids. With 7 bases removed from V and 3 bases from J, the gap between germline ends came to 15 bases. Germline CDR1 and CDR2: LGHDT and YNNKEL (reference sequence). For the CDR3, the DNA is TGTGCCAGCACCTGGTTGAATCGGGACACTGAAGCTTTCTTT. This encodes CASTWLNRDTEAFF. Full variable domain (outside the CDR3, taken from reference TRBV3-1 and TRBJ1-1): DTAVSQTPKYLVTQMGNDKSIKCEQNLGHDTMYWYKQDSKKFLKIMFSYNNKELIINETVPNRFSPKSPDKAHLNLHINSLELGDSAVYFCASTWLNRDTEAFFGQGTRLTVV.

This clonotype was counted many times. This sequence joins TRBV7-9 and TRBJ2-5; D is unclear. Trimming removed 1 base from V and 2 bases from J, with 11 bases in between. This CDR3 contains 15 residues. Germline-derived CDR1 and CDR2 are SEHNR and FQNEAQ (reference sequence). CDR3 region: CASSLDGYRQETQYF. The CDR3 coding sequence is TGTGCCAGCAGCTTAGACGGGTATAGGCAAGAGACCCAGTACTTC.

This clonotype has at least ten counts. This chain uses TRBV28 with TRBJ2-7, with a weak D call TRBD1 (6 bases). The CDR3 extends over 13 amino acids. V was pared by 5 bases and J by 2 bases, with 10 bases between. Per germline, CDR1 MDHEN and CDR2 SYDVKM. Here the CDR3 reads CASSLRGPYEQYF. CDR3 bases: TGTGCCAGCAGTCTCAGGGGCCCCTACGAGCAGTACTTC.

This clonotype showed up just a few times. Being one base from a much bigger clone, this may be a read error. The J gene is TRBJ2-1, the V gene TRBV20-1; TRBD1 might be the D (5 bases). Looked up from germline, CDR1 is DFQATT and CDR2 is SNEGSKA (reference sequence). The CDR3 consists of 13 residues. Between the trimmed V and J ends, which lost 7 bases and 8 bases, there was a span of 18 bases. CDR3 sequence reads: CSVGAPIEDEQFF. The CDR3 region has the DNA TGCAGTGTTGGGGCACCCATAGAGGATGAGCAGTTCTTC.

In its sample, this clonotype was seen many times. V is TRBV30 and J is TRBJ2-1; maybe TRBD2 (6 bases). From germline, CDR1 is GTSNPN and CDR2 SVGIG (reference sequence). Trimming left V 3 bases short and J 5 bases short, with 11 bases between. The CDR3 contains 13 residues. CDR3 DNA sequence: TGTGCCTGGAGCGCGGGACTGAACAATGAGCAGTTCTTC. Its protein is CAWSAGLNNEQFF.

In the case of this clonotype: Likely a read error: the CDR3 ends without its conserved phenylalanine or tryptophan. This sequence joins TRBV29-1 and TRBJ2-1; tentatively, D is TRBD1 or TRBD2 (5 bases each). This CDR3 contains 13 residues. V was shortened by 7 bases and J by 7 bases, with 17 bases between the two germline ends. CDR1 SQVTM and CDR2 ANQGSEA come from the germline V gene. The CDR3 nucleotides read TGCAGCGCTGGGGCCGGGACGGCGAATGAGCAGTTCCTC. Translated: CSAGAGTANEQFL.

This clonotype was recorded at least ten times. The chain has TRBV7-2 and TRBJ2-4; no clear D. The V end lost 5 bases, the J end lost 0 bases, and 14 bases lay between the germline ends. CDR3 size: 16 residues. Germline V lookup: CDR1 SGHTA, CDR2 FQGNSA. The DNA for the CDR3 is TGTGCCAGCAGCCAACCAGGAGTACTAGCCAAAAACATTCAGTACTTC. Its protein product is CASSQPGVLAKNIQYF.

To note about this clonotype: With a much larger clone just one base away, this may be a read error. The chain employs TRBV6-5 and TRBJ2-1; D might be TRBD1 (5 bases). This CDR3 has 16 residues. Per the germline V gene, CDR1 is MNHEY and CDR2 is SVGAGI. CDR3 amino acids: CASSYSGAASYNGQFF. As DNA, the CDR3 is TGTGCCAGCAGTTACTCAGGGGCGGCCTCCTACAATGGGCAGTTCTTC.

In this sample, this clonotype turned up many times. The J gene is TRBJ2-7, the V gene TRBV5-5; 8 nucleotides match TRBD1. The CDR3 spans 13 residues. Unmatched junction bases numbered 11, after V lost 8 bases and J lost 7 bases. Germline V gene lookup returns CDR1 SGHKS and CDR2 YYEKEE (reference sequence). In DNA form, the CDR3 reads TGTGCCAGTAACCGGGACAGGCGTCCGGAGCAGTACTTC. Protein sequence: CASNRDRRPEQYF.

This clonotype was observed many times. The rearrangement joins TRBV18 to TRBJ2-7, with TRBD2 matching over 7 bases. The germline V gene encodes CDR1 KGHSH and CDR2 LQKENI. Germline trimming cut 2 bases from V and 5 bases from J; bases unmatched to any gene: 6. The CDR3 covers 14 residues. The CDR3 here is CASSPSIRGDEQYF. In DNA form, the CDR3 reads TGTGCCAGCTCACCATCTATCCGGGGGGACGAGCAGTACTTC.

This clonotype was seen repeatedly, ten times or more. The chain combines TRBV11-3 with TRBJ2-5, with TRBD2 identical over 10 bases. Trimming cost V 5 bases and J 2 bases; bases outside gene matches: 8. Germline-derived CDR1 and CDR2 are SGHNT and YENEEA. The CDR3 is 16 amino acids. The CDR3 region has the DNA TGTGCCAGCAGCGTGTCTAGCGGGAGTTTACAAGAGACCCAGTACTTC. The encoded protein is CASSVSSGSLQETQYF.

This clonotype has only a few counts. A much larger clone sits a single nucleotide away, making a read error possible. This chain joins TRBV4-2 and TRBJ2-1, with 9 positions matching TRBD2. This CDR3 spans 16 amino acids. Trimming at V came to 0 bases and at J to 8 bases, leaving 8 bases not matched to a gene. The germline V gene encodes CDR1 LGHNA and CDR2 YNFKEQ. The DNA for the CDR3 is TGTGCCAGCAGCCAAGAGGAGGGACTAGCCCCCGATGAGCAGTTCTTC. As protein: CASSQEEGLAPDEQFF.

For the CDR3, the DNA is TGTGCCAGCAGCTGGACGGCTAGCGGGAGAAATGAGCAGTTCTTC. Protein: CASSWTASGRNEQFF. V is TRBV3-1 and J is TRBJ2-1; TRBD2 matches 10 bases. Germline loops: CDR1 LGHDT, CDR2 YNNKEL (reference sequence). V shed 5 bases and J 7 bases; nucleotides not matched to a gene: 8. CDR3 length: 15 residues.

V and J are TRBV20-1 and TRBJ2-2; D not resolved. The CDR3 runs to 12 residues. Between the trimmed V and J ends, which lost 3 bases and 6 bases, there was a span of 8 bases. Per the germline V gene, CDR1 is DFQATT and CDR2 is SNEGSKA (reference sequence). CDR3 amino acids: CSARALAGELFF. DNA for the CDR3: TGCAGTGCTAGGGCGTTGGCCGGGGAGCTGTTTTTT.

In its sample, this clonotype was seen a few times. V gene TRBV11-2 combines with J gene TRBJ2-1; D not resolved. The length of the CDR3 is 12 residues. V gave up 2 bases and J gave up 4 bases, with 3 bases separating them. The germline V gene encodes CDR1 SGHAT and CDR2 FQNNGV. The CDR3 bases are TGTGCCAGCAGCTTATTGTACAATGAGCAGTTCTTC. This sequence encodes CASSLLYNEQFF. Full variable domain (outside the CDR3, taken from reference TRBV11-2 and TRBJ2-1): EAGVAQSPRYKIIEKRQSVAFWCNPISGHATLYWYQQILGQGPKLLIQFQNNGVVDDSQLPKDRFSAERLKGVDSTLKIQPAKLEDSAVYLCASSLLYNEQFFGPGTRLTVL.

This clonotype showed up many times. The chain uses TRBV7-9 and TRBJ2-7; 9 nucleotides agree with TRBD2. V was pared by 1 base and J by 4 bases, with 8 bases of the junction left unmatched. Germline CDR1 is SEHNR and CDR2 is FQNEAQ (reference sequence). The CDR3 extends over 16 amino acids. CDR3 DNA: TGTGCCAGCAGCTTAGTTGGGGGACTAGCAGATTACGAGCAGTACTTC. Translation: CASSLVGGLADYEQYF.

At least ten counts were recorded for this clonotype. This chain links TRBV10-2 with TRBJ2-1, with 11 bases matching TRBD2. The CDR3 spans 15 residues. CDR1 and CDR2 from the germline V gene are WSHSY and SAAADI. The V gene end was trimmed by 6 bases and the J gene end by 5 bases; junction bases not matched to a gene: 6. The CDR3 coding sequence is TGCGCCAGCAGAGCACCACTAGCGGGGGACAATGAGCAGTTCTTC. Protein product: CASRAPLAGDNEQFF.

This clonotype showed up just a few times. This rearrangement joins TRBV29-1 to TRBJ2-7; 9 positions agree with TRBD2. With V trimmed by 7 bases and J by 1 base, 8 bases remained unmatched. The CDR3 totals 14 residues. CDR1 SQVTM and CDR2 ANQGSEA come from the germline V gene. The CDR3 reads CSAGLAGRSYEQYF. In nucleotides, the CDR3 is TGCAGCGCTGGGCTAGCGGGAAGGTCCTACGAGCAGTACTTC.

About this clonotype: A much larger clone lies a single base off, so this may be a read error. The V call is TRBV4-1, the J call TRBJ2-3, with TRBD2 matching 7 bases. V shed 0 bases and J 7 bases; nucleotides not matched to a gene: 7. This CDR3 region has 15 residues. CDR1 MGHRA and CDR2 YSYEKL come from the germline V gene. The CDR3 loop is CASSQEASGMYTQYF. The CDR3 DNA follows: TGCGCCAGCAGCCAAGAGGCTAGCGGAATGTATACGCAGTATTTT.

This clonotype has at least ten counts. J is TRBJ1-5 and V is TRBV6-5, with 7 bases that match TRBD1. The junction had 9 bases not matched to a gene; V was cut back by 6 bases and J by 1 base. This CDR3 is built from 16 residues. The germline V gene has CDR1 MNHEY and CDR2 SVGAGI. CDR3 sequence reads: CASSVGGGRSNQPQHF. The CDR3 region has the DNA TGTGCCAGCAGCGTAGGGGGCGGCAGGAGCAATCAGCCCCAGCATTTT.